This TCR beta chain comes out of a study of shared clonotypes between healthy human individuals. Across the study: The donor group consisted of two women and a few men, aged 18 to 49.

The study, taken as a whole, reports: Among donors, clonotype sharing was expected to be affected by sequencing depth.

This table comes from immunoSEQ multiplex PCR, and its TCRdb copy is limited to in-frame clones, with some not included. The sample carries fewer than 600,000 clones, roughly 80% recorded once. This clone has just a few counts. Its target is not known. Sequenced material: PBMCs. This receptor was identified in a woman aged 40 to 50 in good health. Some clones in this sample may be carry-over from other donors' samples.

CDR3 protein: CASSGGTEAYGYTF. The DNA for the CDR3 is TGTGCCAGCAGTGGTGGGACCGAAGCCTATGGCTACACCTTC. The chain couples TRBV25-1 to TRBJ1-2; possible D gene TRBD1, 5 bases. The V gene lost 4 bases and the J gene lost 4 bases, with 13 bases spanning the gap. The CDR3 is 14 residues long. Germline V gives CDR1 MGHDK, CDR2 SYGVNS.